A selection of T cell receptor beta chains follows, all from one sample in a study of blood T cell repertoires in COVID-19. Clones were sequenced by immunoSEQ multiplex PCR, and TCRdb holds only the in-frame ones, with some missing. The sample yields about 140,000 clones, 80% to 85% seen once. Source material: peripheral blood. Receptor source: an older woman with acute or convalescent COVID-19. CDR3s include the opening cysteine and the closing phenylalanine or tryptophan. The D gene is left open where the match is weak. Some rows mark clone size as missing; the rest say once, few, many or name a class of expanded clone.

j_gene,v_gene,d_gene,abundance,CDR3nt,CDR3aa
TRBJ2-1,TRBV10-3,TRBD2,few,TGTGCCATCAGCCCTACTAGCGGGATGACAAATGAGCAGTTCTTC,CAISPTSGMTNEQFF
TRBJ2-6,TRBV3-1/TRBV3-2,TRBD2,.,TGTGCCAGCAGCCAAGCAACTAGCGGGAGTGCTGGGGCCAACGTCCTGACTTTC,CASSQATSGSAGANVLTF
TRBJ1-2,TRBV5-1,TRBD1,.,TGCGCCAGCAGCGGAACAGGGGTTTGGGGCTACACCTTC,CASSGTGVWGYTF
TRBJ2-1,TRBV7-6,.,few,TGTGCCAGCAGCCCGCTAGGGGATGGGTACAATGAGCAGTTCTTC,CASSPLGDGYNEQFF
TRBJ2-2,TRBV7-7,.,.,TGTGCTAGCAGCTTAGCAGGGGCCGGGGAGCTGTTTTTT,CASSLAGAGELFF
TRBJ2-7,TRBV24-1,TRBD1,.,TGTGCCACCAGTGACCAGGGACAGGGCTACGAGCAGTACTTC,CATSDQGQGYEQYF
TRBJ2-1,TRBV7-3,.,.,TGTGCCAGCAGCTTAACGGCGGGAACCTACAATGAGCAGTTCTTC,CASSLTAGTYNEQFF
TRBJ2-5,TRBV3-1/TRBV3-2,TRBD2,.,TGTGCCAGCAGCCAGGGACTAGCGGCGTTTCAAGAGACCCAGTACTTC,CASSQGLAAFQETQYF
TRBJ1-6,TRBV5-1,.,.,TGCGCCAGCAGAGGGGATAATTCACCCCTCCACTTT,CASRGDNSPLHF
TRBJ2-7,TRBV5-1,TRBD2,.,TGCGCCAGCAGCTTGGGGGTGACTAGCGGGAGCCACGAGCAGTACTTC,CASSLGVTSGSHEQYF
TRBJ1-3,TRBV15,.,.,TGTGCCACCAGCAGAGATTCCCCTGCGGTTTCCCTTAGTAACACCATATATTTT,CATSRDSPAVSLSNTIYF
TRBJ2-1,TRBV5-6,.,.,TGTGCCAGCAGCTTGGGAGGGCGTGAGCAGTTCTTC,CASSLGGREQFF
TRBJ2-1,TRBV7-9,.,.,TGTGCCAGCAGCTCTCCGGCAGGGCAGAACAATGAGCAGTTCTTC,CASSSPAGQNNEQFF
TRBJ2-2,TRBV5-1,TRBD1,.,TGCGCCAGCAGCTTGTACAGGGGGCAGGTCGGGGAGCTGTTTTTT,CASSLYRGQVGELFF
TRBJ1-5,TRBV28,.,.,TGTGCCAGCAGTTCAGGGCAGGGGAATCAGCCCCAGCATTTT,CASSSGQGNQPQHF
TRBJ1-5,TRBV24-1,.,.,TGTGCCACCAGTGACACGGGATCCCCTAGCAATCAGCCCCAGCATTTT,CATSDTGSPSNQPQHF
TRBJ1-2,TRBV2,.,.,TGTGCCAGCATTACTGCCCCCGGGGATGGCTACACCTTC,CASITAPGDGYTF
TRBJ2-1,TRBV24-1,TRBD2,.,TGTGCCACCAGTGCCCTGACAACCGGGACTAGCGGGAGTTACTACAATGAGCAGTTCTTC,CATSALTTGTSGSYYNEQFF
TRBJ1-2,TRBV4-3,TRBD1,.,TGCGCCAGCAGCCAAGATCAGGGGAGGACAGGGTACGGCTACACCTTC,CASSQDQGRTGYGYTF
TRBJ2-6,TRBV14,.,.,TGTGCCAGCAGCCAAGTGAGCTCTGGGGCCAACGTCCTGACTTTC,CASSQVSSGANVLTF
TRBJ1-6,TRBV2,.,.,TGTGCCAGCAGTGTAGCAGGGGATAATTCACCCCTCCACTTT,CASSVAGDNSPLHF
TRBJ2-1,TRBV14,TRBD2,.,TGTGCCAGCAGCCGACGGTGGACTAGCGGGAGGGTGTACAATGAGCAGTTCTTC,CASSRRWTSGRVYNEQFF
TRBJ1-5,TRBV6-1,.,.,TGTGCCAGCAGTGAAGCGTTGGGGGGAAGGCCCCAGCATTTT,CASSEALGGRPQHF
TRBJ1-2,TRBV28,.,.,TGTGCCAGCAGTTCTGGGCAGCTTTCCTATGGCTACACCTTC,CASSSGQLSYGYTF
TRBJ2-7,TRBV28,.,.,TGTGCCAGCAGCCCGGGACTTCGAAGCTCCTACGAGCAGTACTTC,CASSPGLRSSYEQYF
TRBJ2-5,TRBV5-1,TRBD2,.,TGCGCCAGCAGCCCCCCCCGGGCGGGAGGAAGAGAGACCCAGTACTTC,CASSPPRAGGRETQYF
TRBJ1-1,TRBV29-1,.,.,TGCAGCTTCGCAACAGGGCCCCTTGAAGCTTTCTTT,CSFATGPLEAFF